The 23 T cell receptor beta chains presented below share a single source sample, sequenced in a study of shared T cell receptors in the human thymus. Here immunoSEQ multiplex PCR was the method, and the copy in TCRdb shows in-frame clones only, minus some. The sample records 700,000 or so clones, approximately 85% being singletons. This sample also appeared in a second study, on human thymus T cells.

Sample: thymocytes. These receptor sequences come from a girl under two years old with a congenital heart defect.

The sample holds one count of this clone. The rearrangement uses TRBV27 and TRBJ1-4; weak D call: TRBD1 (6 bases). The germline V gene encodes CDR1 MNHEY and CDR2 SMNVEV (reference sequence). The CDR3 covers 12 residues. Trimming cost V 3 bases and J 8 bases, with 7 bases left between them. The CDR3 nucleotides read TGTGCCAGCAGTTTCAGGGGCGAAAAACTGTTTTTT. It is translated as CASSFRGEKLFF.

The V gene is TRBV7-9, the J gene TRBJ2-7; 9 nucleotides align to TRBD1. The CDR3 loop spans 13 amino acids. The germline gives CDR1 SEHNR, CDR2 FQNEAQ (reference sequence). Unmatched junction bases numbered 3, after V lost 4 bases and J lost 5 bases. The DNA of the CDR3 is TGTGCCAGCAGCTGCCGGGACAGGGACGAGCAGTACTTC. It yields the protein CASSCRDRDEQYF.

The chain has TRBV2 and TRBJ1-2, with a weak D call TRBD1 (5 bases). The CDR3 sequence is 14 residues long. Germline CDR1 and CDR2: SNHLY and FYNNEI. Trimming took 7 bases from V and 7 from J, leaving 19 bases between them. This CDR3 is CASTHEPPGPGYTF. Written as DNA, the CDR3 is TGTGCCAGCACCCACGAGCCGCCAGGGCCTGGCTACACCTTC.

J is TRBJ2-2 and V is TRBV4-2; 12 positions match TRBD2. V shed 0 bases and J 4 bases; nucleotides not matched to a gene: 9. The CDR3 contains 19 residues. Germline V CDR1 and CDR2: LGHNA, YNFKEQ. The CDR3 loop reads CASSQEMVLAGGLTGELFF. As DNA, the CDR3 is TGTGCCAGCAGCCAAGAAATGGTTCTAGCGGGGGGGCTCACCGGGGAGCTGTTTTTT.

The chain links TRBV5-4 to TRBJ1-2; 9 bases are shared with TRBD1. The V segment lost 4 bases and the J segment 8 bases; nucleotides outside the gene matches: 9. The CDR3 loop spans 14 amino acids. In germline, CDR1 is SGHNT, CDR2 YYREEE (reference sequence). This CDR3 reads CASSPGTGYEGYTF. DNA of the CDR3: TGTGCCAGCAGCCCCGGGACAGGGTATGAGGGCTACACCTTC.

The chain joins TRBV5-6 to TRBJ1-2; 10 bases match TRBD1. Trimming removed 4 bases from V and 7 bases from J; junction bases left unmatched: 7. This CDR3 spans 14 amino acids. Per the germline V gene, CDR1 is SGHDT and CDR2 is YYEEEE. CDR3 residues: CASSRGQGGGGYTF. DNA for the CDR3: TGTGCCAGCAGCCGCGGACAGGGGGGAGGTGGCTACACCTTC.

The chain combines TRBV7-2 with TRBJ1-2, with 9 bases matching TRBD1. Per germline, CDR1 SGHTA and CDR2 FQGNSA. The CDR3 runs 14 residues. V shed 3 bases and J 8 bases; nucleotides not matched to a gene: 7. This CDR3 reads CASSFRTGVRGYTF. DNA for the CDR3: TGTGCCAGCAGCTTTCGGACAGGGGTGAGGGGCTACACCTTC. The variable domain in full, with the rest retrieved from reference TRBV7-2 and TRBJ1-2, is GAGVSQSPSNKVTEKGKDVELRCDPISGHTALYWYRQSLGQGLEFLIYFQGNSAPDKSGLPSDRFSAERTGGSVSTLTIQRTQQEDSAVYLCASSFRTGVRGYTFGSGTRLTVV.

In nucleotides, the CDR3 is TGCGCCAGCAGCCAGGTGGGGTCAGGGGAGGGGATGAACACTGAAGCTTTCTTT. This sequence encodes CASSQVGSGEGMNTEAFF. The genes are TRBV4-1 and TRBJ1-1, with D possibly matching TRBD1 (6 bases). CDR3 length: 18 residues. Trimming left V 3 bases short and J 0 bases short, with 20 bases between. The germline CDR1 and CDR2 sequences are MGHRA and YSYEKL.

This sequence joins TRBV6-1 and TRBJ1-1, with 10 bases identical to TRBD1. Looked up from germline, CDR1 is MNHNS and CDR2 is SASEGT. The J segment lost 4 bases and the V segment lost 7 bases, leaving 9 bases of the junction unmatched. This CDR3 spans 15 amino acids. In DNA, the CDR3 is TGTGCCAGCACCATACCGGGACAGGGGAGCACTGAAGCTTTCTTT. This translates into CASTIPGQGSTEAFF.

This rearrangement joins TRBV9 to TRBJ1-1; tentative D call: TRBD1 (5 bases). V lost 4 bases, J lost 2 bases, and 15 bases lay in between. Germline loops: CDR1 SGDLS, CDR2 YYNGEE. The CDR3 has 15 amino acids. The CDR3 region is CASSRRGRTNTEAFF. CDR3 sequence (DNA): TGTGCCAGCAGCAGGAGGGGACGGACTAACACTGAAGCTTTCTTT.

The chain joins TRBV11-1 to TRBJ1-2, with D maybe TRBD1 (5 bases). From germline, CDR1 is SGHAT and CDR2 FQDESV (reference sequence). CDR3 size: 17 residues. V was clipped by 1 base and J by 2 bases, with 17 bases between them. The CDR3 loop reads CASSLGGGVLPNYGYTF. DNA of the CDR3: TGTGCCAGCAGCTTAGGGGGCGGCGTCCTCCCCAACTATGGCTACACCTTC.

The V and J genes are TRBV19 and TRBJ1-1; 8 positions match TRBD1. Trimming took 6 bases from V and 6 from J; bases not matched to a gene: 6. Germline lookup yields CDR1 LNHDA and CDR2 SQIVND (reference sequence). The CDR3 spans 13 residues. CDR3 nucleotide sequence: TGTGCCAGTAGCGGACAGGGTAGCTCTGAAGCTTTCTTT. This codes for CASSGQGSSEAFF.

The CDR3 DNA reads TGTGCCAGCAGTTCCCCGACAGTTACCGGCGCCTATGGCTACACCTTC. It codes for CASSSPTVTGAYGYTF. The V gene is TRBV28, the J gene TRBJ1-2; the D gene is possibly TRBD1 (5 bases). The CDR3 runs to 16 residues. V gave up 4 bases and J gave up 4 bases, with 19 bases separating them. The germline V gene encodes CDR1 MDHEN and CDR2 SYDVKM.

The rearrangement uses TRBV6-5 and TRBJ2-2; D possibly corresponds to TRBD2 (5 bases). In germline, CDR1 is MNHEY, CDR2 SVGAGI. The CDR3 is 15 residues long. V shed 6 bases and J shed 4 bases, with 15 bases lying between them. The CDR3 DNA is TGTGCCAGCAGCTCAGAGGGTATACGCACCGGGGAGCTGTTTTTT. Protein product: CASSSEGIRTGELFF.

This chain links TRBV5-1 with TRBJ2-7, with a weak D call TRBD1 (5 bases). The germline V gene has CDR1 SGHRS and CDR2 YFSETQ. V dropped 6 bases and J dropped 3 bases, with 7 bases sitting between them. This CDR3 has 11 amino acids. The CDR3 nucleotides are TGCGCCAGCAAGGGGATCTACGAGCAGTACTTC. Amino acids: CASKGIYEQYF. Based on the CDR3 plus reference TRBV5-1 and TRBJ2-7, the full variable domain is KAGVTQTPRYLIKTRGQQVTLSCSPISGHRSVSWYQQTPGQGLQFLFEYFSETQRNKGNFPGRFSGRQFSNSRSEMNVSTLELGDSALYLCASKGIYEQYFGPGTRLTVT.

This rearrangement joins TRBV27 to TRBJ1-2; 8 bases align to TRBD1. The V gene's germline CDR1 is MNHEY and CDR2 SMNVEV (reference sequence). V shed 8 bases and J 8 bases; nucleotides not matched to a gene: 19. This CDR3 region has 16 residues. CDR3 in DNA: TGTGCCAGCCGACGCGGGGGACAGGTCCCTTTTTCCGGCTACACCTTC. It translates to CASRRGGQVPFSGYTF.

J is TRBJ1-6 and V is TRBV15; perhaps TRBD1 as D (5 bases). The V and J ends lost 3 bases and 8 bases respectively, with 26 bases between them. Per germline, CDR1 LNHNV and CDR2 YYDKDF (reference sequence). CDR3 size: 19 residues. The CDR3 protein is CATSRESPGRQGIHSPLHF. For the CDR3, the DNA is TGTGCCACCAGCAGGGAATCTCCCGGGAGGCAGGGCATCCATTCACCCCTCCACTTT.

This clone appeared a single time. The chain employs TRBV7-6 and TRBJ1-6; possibly TRBD1 for D (6 bases). The V gene lost 1 base and the J gene lost 9 bases, with 22 bases spanning the gap. Germline V lookup: CDR1 SGHVS, CDR2 FNYEAQ. There are 18 residues in the CDR3. The CDR3 region has the DNA TGTGCCAGCAGCTTAGGTCCCACCCACAGGGTAGAGGGTTCACCCCTCCACTTT. Amino acid sequence: CASSLGPTHRVEGSPLHF.

This chain uses TRBV5-4 with TRBJ1-2; D not resolved. The CDR3 has 14 residues. Germline-derived CDR1 and CDR2 are SGHNT and YYREEE (reference sequence). Trimming pared 0 bases from V and 4 bases from J, leaving 10 bases between. CDR3 nucleotide sequence: TGTGCCAGCAGCTTGGCTTCAGGACTCTATGGCTACACCTTC. Translated: CASSLASGLYGYTF.

This clone was observed a single time. The rearrangement uses TRBV28 and TRBJ2-3, with 12 bases aligning to TRBD2. Germline CDR1 and CDR2: MDHEN and SYDVKM. J lost 0 bases, V lost 4 bases, and 17 bases had no gene match. The CDR3 totals 21 residues. The CDR3 region has the DNA TGTGCCAGCAGTTCCGCCGACTCTAGCGGGGGGGCCATCCCTAGCACAGATACGCAGTATTTT. Residues: CASSSADSSGGAIPSTDTQYF. Full variable domain (rest looked up from reference TRBV28 and TRBJ2-3): DVKVTQSSRYLVKRTGEKVFLECVQDMDHENMFWYRQDPGLGLRLIYFSYDVKMKEKGDIPEGYSVSREKKERFSLILESASTNQTSMYLCASSSADSSGGAIPSTDTQYFGPGTRLTVL.

About this clone itself: Germline and junction disagree at one end, which may indicate a read error. Other DNA variants within this sample encode the same CDR3. This rearrangement joins TRBV14 to TRBJ1-6; D is possibly TRBD1 (5 bases). CDR1 and CDR2 from the germline V gene are SGHDN and FVKESK. The length of the CDR3 is 19 residues. Here the CDR3 reads CASSQTGGGASSYNSPLHF. In nucleotides, the CDR3 is TGTGCCAGCAGCCAGACGGGCGGGGGTGCCAGCTCCTATAATTCCCCCCTCCACTTT.

This chain links TRBV19 with TRBJ2-5, with a weak D call TRBD1 (7 bases). V was cut by 4 bases and J by 4 bases, with 16 bases left in between. Germline CDR1 LNHDA, CDR2 SQIVND (reference sequence). CDR3 length: 15 amino acids. This CDR3 is CASSKIRGVGETQYF. The CDR3 DNA reads TGTGCCAGTAGTAAGATCAGGGGGGTGGGAGAGACCCAGTACTTC. Variable domain in full (rest from reference TRBV19 and TRBJ2-5): DGGITQSPKYLFRKEGQNVTLSCEQNLNHDAMYWYRQDPGQGLRLIYYSQIVNDFQKGDIAEGYSVSREKKESFPLTVTSAQKNPTAFYLCASSKIRGVGETQYFGPGTRLLVL.

This clone was seen only once. The chain uses TRBV13 and TRBJ2-1, with 7 bases aligning to TRBD2. The V gene end was trimmed by 3 bases and the J gene end by 9 bases; junction bases not matched to a gene: 11. Germline assignment: CDR1 PRHDT and CDR2 FYEKMQ (reference sequence). The CDR3 length is 15 residues. CDR3 nucleotides: TGTGCCAGCAGCTTTAGCGGGCAAAGGGAAAGTGAGCAGTTCTTC. It specifies CASSFSGQRESEQFF.